The present T cell receptor (beta chain) was sequenced within a study of T cell responses to AZD1222 COVID-19 vaccine. The CDR3 has 12 amino acids. Trimming removed 1 base at V and 5 bases at J, with 3 bases between. Germline lookup yields CDR1 SGHTA and CDR2 FQGNSA. The assay was immunoSEQ multiplex PCR, and TCRdb's table has in-frame clones only and misses some. The sample consists of 120,000 to 150,000 clones, approximately 78% of them appearing once. Source: peripheral blood, taken on day 0 of MenACWY control vaccination. The chain recombines TRBV7-2 with TRBJ1-3, with D uncertain. The source is an adult in good health. The DNA for the CDR3 is TGTGCCAGCAGCTTAGGGCGAAACACCATATATTTT. Translation gives CASSLGRNTIYF.